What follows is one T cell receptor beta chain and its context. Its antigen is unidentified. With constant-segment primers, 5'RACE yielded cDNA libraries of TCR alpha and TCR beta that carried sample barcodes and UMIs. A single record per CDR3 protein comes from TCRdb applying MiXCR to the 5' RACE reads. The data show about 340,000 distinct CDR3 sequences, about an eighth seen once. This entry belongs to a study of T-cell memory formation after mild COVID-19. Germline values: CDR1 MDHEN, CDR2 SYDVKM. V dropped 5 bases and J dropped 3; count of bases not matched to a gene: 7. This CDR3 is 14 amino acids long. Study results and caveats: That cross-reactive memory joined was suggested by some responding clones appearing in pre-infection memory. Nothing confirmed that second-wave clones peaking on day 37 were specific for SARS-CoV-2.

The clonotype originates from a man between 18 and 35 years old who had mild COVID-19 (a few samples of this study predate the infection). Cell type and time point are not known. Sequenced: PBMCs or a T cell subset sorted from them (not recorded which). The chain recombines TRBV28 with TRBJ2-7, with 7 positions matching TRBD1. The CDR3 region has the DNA TGTGCCAGCAGTGACAGGGTTCGGGACTACGAGCAGTACGTC. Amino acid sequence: CASSDRVRDYEQYV.